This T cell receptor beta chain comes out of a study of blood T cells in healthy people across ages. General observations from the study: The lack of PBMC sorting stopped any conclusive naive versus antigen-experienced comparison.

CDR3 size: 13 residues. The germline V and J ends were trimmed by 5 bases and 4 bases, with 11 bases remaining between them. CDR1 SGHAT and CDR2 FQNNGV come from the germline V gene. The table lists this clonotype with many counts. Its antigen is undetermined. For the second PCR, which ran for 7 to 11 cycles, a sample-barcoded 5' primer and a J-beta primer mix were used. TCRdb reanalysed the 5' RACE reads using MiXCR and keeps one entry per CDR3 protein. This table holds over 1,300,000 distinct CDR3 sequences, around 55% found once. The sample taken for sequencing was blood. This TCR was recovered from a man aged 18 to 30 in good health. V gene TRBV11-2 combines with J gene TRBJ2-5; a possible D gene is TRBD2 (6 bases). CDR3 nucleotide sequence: TGTGCCAGCAGCGTATGGCGGGGAGAGACCCAGTACTTC. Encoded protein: CASSVWRGETQYF. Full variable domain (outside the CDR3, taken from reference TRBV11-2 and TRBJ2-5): EAGVAQSPRYKIIEKRQSVAFWCNPISGHATLYWYQQILGQGPKLLIQFQNNGVVDDSQLPKDRFSAERLKGVDSTLKIQPAKLEDSAVYLCASSVWRGETQYFGPGTRLLVL.